One and the same sample provided the 26 T cell receptor beta chains below, sequenced in a study of blood T cell repertoires in COVID-19. Sequenced by immunoSEQ multiplex PCR; TCRdb stores in-frame clones only, minus some. Of about 30,000 clones listed, about 90% are singletons. The sample was peripheral blood. These TCRs come from a man over 45 with active COVID-19.

The V gene is TRBV10-1, the J gene TRBJ1-2; 7 bases align to TRBD1. Trimming removed 6 bases from V and 5 bases from J; junction bases left unmatched: 9. Germline CDR1 is WNHNN and CDR2 is SYGVQD (reference sequence). The length of the CDR3 is 14 residues. The CDR3 region has the DNA TGCGCCAGCAGAACACCGGGACAGAGATATGGCTACACCTTC. Its translation is CASRTPGQRYGYTF.

V gene TRBV6-5 combines with J gene TRBJ1-5; D is unresolved. V was cut by 6 bases and J by 6 bases, with 9 bases left in between. The CDR3 has 12 residues. Germline loops: CDR1 MNHEY, CDR2 SVGAGI. The CDR3 DNA is TGTGCCAGCAGGCGAGTCGGTCAGCCCCAGCATTTT. It encodes CASRRVGQPQHF.

V and J are TRBV5-3 and TRBJ1-3, with D possibly matching TRBD1 (5 bases). TRBV5-3 has ORF status, its function being uncertain. The CDR3 covers 16 residues. Trimming cost V 1 base and J 2 bases, with 13 bases left between them. CDR3 in amino acids: CARSLLGGAAGNTIYF. CDR3 DNA sequence: TGTGCCAGAAGCTTGTTGGGCGGGGCAGCTGGAAACACCATATATTTT.

This clone came up once. This rearrangement joins TRBV5-1 to TRBJ1-5; D not certain. Germline V gene sequence: CDR1 SGHRS, CDR2 YFSETQ. Between the trimmed V and J ends, which lost 4 bases and 6 bases, there was a span of 23 bases. The CDR3 runs 17 residues. The CDR3 DNA reads as TGCGCCAGCAGCCCTGACCCTATTGGGAGCCTGAGTCAGCCCCAGCATTTT. Encoded protein: CASSPDPIGSLSQPQHF.

J is TRBJ1-2 and V is TRBV20-1; D gene unclear. V lost 3 bases and J 5 bases, leaving 4 bases between the germline ends. Per germline, CDR1 DFQATT and CDR2 SNEGSKA (reference sequence). This CDR3 has 10 residues. The CDR3 reads CSASLYGYTF. The CDR3 DNA sequence: TGCAGTGCTAGCCTTTATGGCTACACCTTC.

This clone is a singleton in its sample. The chain carries TRBV10-3 and TRBJ2-5; D is perhaps TRBD1 (6 bases). V was cut by 6 bases and J by 5 bases, with 13 bases left in between. The CDR3 spans 13 residues. CDR1 ENHRY and CDR2 SYGVKD come from the germline V gene. The CDR3: CAISRTQGETQYF. The CDR3 region has the DNA TGTGCCATCAGCCGGACTCAGGGGGAGACCCAGTACTTC.

This sequence joins TRBV5-1 and TRBJ2-7; maybe TRBD2 (6 bases). Germline assignment: CDR1 SGHRS and CDR2 YFSETQ. V lost 2 bases and J 4 bases, leaving 10 bases between the germline ends. The CDR3 extends over 13 amino acids. Written as DNA, the CDR3 is TGCGCCAGCAGCTTCGCAGGGACTTACGAGCAGTACTTC. This gives the protein CASSFAGTYEQYF.

V gene TRBV18 combines with J gene TRBJ1-2; 11 bases match TRBD1. Trimming took 3 bases from V and 1 from J; bases not matched to a gene: 4. The CDR3 runs 16 residues. Per the germline V gene, CDR1 is KGHSH and CDR2 is LQKENI. Written as DNA, the CDR3 is TGTGCCAGCTCACCCGGACAGGGGGCATTTAACTATGGCTACACCTTC. Translated, it gives CASSPGQGAFNYGYTF.

The J gene is TRBJ1-2, the V gene TRBV6-2 or TRBV6-3; a possible D gene is TRBD1 (5 bases). The germline V gene has CDR1 MNHEY and CDR2 SVGEGT. Trimming stripped 5 bases from V and 1 base from J, with 14 bases between. The length of the CDR3 is 15 residues. The CDR3 bases are TGTGCCAGCAGTGGGCCGACAGAGCTTAACTATGGCTACACCTTC. This translates into CASSGPTELNYGYTF.

The rearrangement joins TRBV18 to TRBJ2-7, with 7 bases fitting TRBD1. The CDR3 runs to 13 residues. V was pared by 6 bases and J by 2 bases, with 4 bases of the junction left unmatched. Per germline, CDR1 KGHSH and CDR2 LQKENI. Written as DNA, the CDR3 is TGTGCCAGCTCCCGGGACAGCCCCTACGAGCAGTACTTC. Its protein product is CASSRDSPYEQYF.

The chain is built from TRBV7-9 and TRBJ2-1, with D perhaps matching TRBD1 (5 bases). V lost 5 bases and J lost 0, with 11 bases in between. Germline V gene sequence: CDR1 SEHNR, CDR2 FQNEAQ (reference sequence). The CDR3 consists of 15 residues. The CDR3 coding sequence is TGTGCCAGCAGCGACACAGGCAGCTCCTACAATGAGCAGTTCTTC. Translating gives CASSDTGSSYNEQFF.

V is TRBV4-1 and J is TRBJ2-1; 12 nucleotides match TRBD2. This CDR3 contains 15 residues. Germline CDR1 reads MGHRA; CDR2 reads YSYEKL. V was clipped by 2 bases and J by 7 bases; unmatched bases: 3. The CDR3, as DNA: TGCGCCAGCAGCCAACTAGCGGGAGGGCCTAATGAGCAGTTCTTC. It specifies CASSQLAGGPNEQFF.

The genes are TRBV5-1 and TRBJ1-6; 7 nucleotides line up with TRBD1. The germline V gene encodes CDR1 SGHRS and CDR2 YFSETQ. CDR3 length: 18 residues. Trimming took 4 bases from V and 1 from J; bases not matched to a gene: 11. The CDR3 sequence: CASSPAGQGVSYNSPLHF. Here the CDR3 DNA reads TGCGCCAGCAGCCCCGCGGGGCAGGGGGTTTCCTATAATTCACCCCTCCACTTT.

V gene TRBV15 combines with J gene TRBJ1-4; D might be TRBD1 (6 bases). The germline V and J ends were trimmed by 6 bases and 7 bases, with 18 bases remaining between them. Germline assignment: CDR1 LNHNV and CDR2 YYDKDF (reference sequence). The CDR3 loop spans 15 amino acids. The CDR3 coding sequence is TGTGCCACCAGTCCCGCGAACAGGGAATTTGAAAAACTGTTTTTT. As protein: CATSPANREFEKLFF.

V is TRBV28 and J is TRBJ2-7, with 8 bases matching TRBD1. This CDR3 is 14 amino acids long. Trimming took 8 bases from V and 2 from J; bases not matched to a gene: 8. Germline loops: CDR1 MDHEN, CDR2 SYDVKM. In DNA form, the CDR3 reads TGTGCCAGCGTCCGGACAGGGCAAGCCTACGAGCAGTACTTC. Protein product: CASVRTGQAYEQYF.

The J gene is TRBJ2-7, the V gene TRBV19; weak D call: TRBD2 (6 bases). There are 13 residues in the CDR3. Looked up from germline, CDR1 is LNHDA and CDR2 is SQIVND (reference sequence). With 5 bases removed from V and 7 bases from J, the gap between germline ends came to 15 bases. The CDR3 DNA reads as TGTGCCAGTAGTCCCCCAGGGAGGCGGGAGCAGTACTTC. It codes for CASSPPGRREQYF. Using reference TRBV19 and TRBJ2-7 for the parts outside the CDR3, the full variable domain is DGGITQSPKYLFRKEGQNVTLSCEQNLNHDAMYWYRQDPGQGLRLIYYSQIVNDFQKGDIAEGYSVSREKKESFPLTVTSAQKNPTAFYLCASSPPGRREQYFGPGTRLTVT.

V and J are TRBV15 and TRBJ2-5; D might be TRBD1 (6 bases). V lost 3 bases to trimming and J lost 4 bases, with 15 bases between them. CDR3 length: 15 amino acids. Germline loops: CDR1 LNHNV, CDR2 YYDKDF (reference sequence). The CDR3 region has the DNA TGTGCCACCAGCAGCGAGACAGGCTCTCGAGAGACCCAGTACTTC. Its translation: CATSSETGSRETQYF.

The rearrangement joins TRBV6-4 to TRBJ1-2; 8 nucleotides agree with TRBD1. The junction had 5 bases not matched to a gene; V was cut back by 6 bases and J by 2 bases. The CDR3 has 14 amino acids. The germline V gene encodes CDR1 MRHNA and CDR2 SNTAGT. This CDR3 reads CASSAGQGNYGYTF. In nucleotides, the CDR3 is TGTGCCAGCAGCGCCGGACAGGGAAACTATGGCTACACCTTC.

This sequence joins TRBV5-1 and TRBJ2-2, with 8 bases identical to TRBD2. The CDR3 has 14 residues. CDR1 is SGHRS and CDR2 is YFSETQ in the germline V gene. V was clipped by 5 bases and J by 0 bases; unmatched bases: 0. The CDR3 region is CASRLAANTGELFF. The CDR3 DNA sequence: TGCGCCAGCAGACTAGCGGCGAACACCGGGGAGCTGTTTTTT.

V and J are TRBV7-2 and TRBJ1-2; 9 positions match TRBD1. Looked up from germline, CDR1 is SGHTA and CDR2 is FQGNSA. V was clipped by 4 bases and J by 3 bases; unmatched bases: 9. The CDR3 contains 16 residues. This CDR3 reads CASSSDRGGGHYGYTF. CDR3 sequence (DNA): TGTGCCAGCAGCTCGGACAGGGGCGGTGGACACTATGGCTACACCTTC.

As concerns this clone: One end of the junction is discordant with germline, which a read error may explain. The chain recombines TRBV5-1 with TRBJ2-5; 7 nucleotides line up with TRBD2. Germline CDR1 reads SGHRS; CDR2 reads YFSETQ. The CDR3 totals 15 residues. CDR3 sequence reads: CASSLRLAEQGTQYF. As DNA, the CDR3 is TGCGCCAGCAGCTTACGCCTAGCGGAGCAAGGGACCCAGTACTTC.

V usage is TRBV30 and J usage is TRBJ2-7, with TRBD2 identical over 8 bases. The V segment lost 5 bases and the J segment 5 bases; nucleotides outside the gene matches: 11. This CDR3 is 14 amino acids long. Germline V gives CDR1 GTSNPN, CDR2 SVGIG (reference sequence). Here the CDR3 DNA reads TGTGCCTGGGGGGGTGGGACTAGTATTAACGAGCAGTACTTC. Amino acid sequence: CAWGGGTSINEQYF.

The chain carries TRBV18 and TRBJ2-5; weak D call: TRBD1 (5 bases). The length of the CDR3 is 15 residues. Germline CDR1 KGHSH, CDR2 LQKENI. Trimming left V 0 bases short and J 5 bases short, with 13 bases between. CDR3 in DNA: TGTGCCAGCTCACCACCCCAGGGAACGAAGGAGACCCAGTACTTC. Protein product: CASSPPQGTKETQYF.

The chain links TRBV28 to TRBJ2-1; tentatively, D is TRBD1 (6 bases). The CDR3 consists of 14 residues. Germline values: CDR1 MDHEN, CDR2 SYDVKM. V lost 6 bases, J lost 10 bases, and 19 bases lay in between. The CDR3 region has the DNA TGTGCCAGCAGCAGTATAAGAGGGGGTAGGGAGCAGTTCTTC. Translation: CASSSIRGGREQFF.

This chain joins TRBV15 and TRBJ2-7; D is possibly TRBD2 (6 bases). The CDR3 has 13 residues. Germline CDR1 is LNHNV and CDR2 is YYDKDF (reference sequence). Trimming cost V 4 bases and J 5 bases, with 12 bases left between them. The CDR3, as DNA: TGTGCCACCAGCACCGGGGAGGTAGACGAGCAGTACTTC. It is translated as CATSTGEVDEQYF.

This chain links TRBV6-5 with TRBJ1-1; 7 bases match TRBD1. The germline CDR1 and CDR2 sequences are MNHEY and SVGAGI. The junction had 7 bases not matched to a gene; V was cut back by 6 bases and J by 0 bases. The length of the CDR3 is 15 residues. CDR3 sequence reads: CASSPRDRLNTEAFF. The CDR3 nucleotides read TGTGCCAGCAGCCCGAGGGACAGACTGAACACTGAAGCTTTCTTT.